This paragraph covers one T cell receptor (beta chain) sequence. Antigen specificity is unknown. The sample belongs to a study of vaccination effects on CD4 cells after COVID-19. Whole-study findings and limits: From healthy vaccinees, only 1 of 255 vaccine-induced clones also reacted to common cold coronaviruses.

This CDR3 has 14 residues. Germline V gene sequence: CDR1 MNHEY, CDR2 SVGEGT. Trimming took off 2 bases at V and 2 bases at J, with 9 bases between the two ends. The protocol was immunoSEQ multiplex PCR, while the TCRdb copy is restricted to in-frame clones and leaves out a portion. This sample yields some 70,000 clones, of which roughly 80% are seen a single time; more than 10% belongs to the top ten. Before sequencing, viral peptide pools were used by the ViraFEST assay to expand antigen-specific CD4+ T cells. Following 10 days of culture, CD4+ T cells were isolated. According to the study, vaccine recipients showed no prior SARS-CoV-2 infection and negative nucleocapsid antibodies. The authors replaced half the medium with IL-2 medium on days 3 and 7.

The TCR was taken from a human donor who received a COVID-19 vaccine. The sample consisted of CD4+ T cells from PBMCs cultured with SARS-CoV-2 spike peptides, taken before COVID-19 vaccination. The V and J genes are TRBV6-2 or TRBV6-3 and TRBJ1-2; a weak D match, TRBD1 (5 bases). DNA of the CDR3: TGTGCCAGCAGTTACGCCGGGGCGAACTATGGCTACACCTTC. Its translation: CASSYAGANYGYTF.